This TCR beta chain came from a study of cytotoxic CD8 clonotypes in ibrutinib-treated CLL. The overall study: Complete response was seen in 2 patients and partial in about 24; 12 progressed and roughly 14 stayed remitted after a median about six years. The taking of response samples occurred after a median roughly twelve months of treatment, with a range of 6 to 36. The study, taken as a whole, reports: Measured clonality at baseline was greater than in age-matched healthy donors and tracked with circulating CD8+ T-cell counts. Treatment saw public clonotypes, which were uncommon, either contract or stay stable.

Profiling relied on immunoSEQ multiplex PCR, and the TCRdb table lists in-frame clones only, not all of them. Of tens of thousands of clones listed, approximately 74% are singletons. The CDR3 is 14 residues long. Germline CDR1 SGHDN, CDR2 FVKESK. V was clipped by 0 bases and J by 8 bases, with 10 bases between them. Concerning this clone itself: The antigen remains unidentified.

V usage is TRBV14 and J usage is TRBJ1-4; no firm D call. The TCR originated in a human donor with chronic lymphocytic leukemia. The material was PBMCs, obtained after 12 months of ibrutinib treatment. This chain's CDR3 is CASSQEGIREKLFF. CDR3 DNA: TGTGCCAGCAGCCAAGAGGGTATAAGGGAAAAACTGTTTTTT.